Listed below are T cell receptor beta chains from one sample, sequenced in a study of cytomegalovirus exposure and HLA in healthy donors. Profiling relied on immunoSEQ multiplex PCR, and the TCRdb table lists in-frame clones only, not all of them. The sample holds 140,000 to 150,000 clones, roughly 10% seen once. The sample taken for sequencing was PBMCs. All receptors derive from a man aged 50 to 60 in good health and CMV-seronegative. CDR3s include the opening cysteine and the closing phenylalanine or tryptophan. D genes are given only for firm matches. Some rows mark clone size as missing; the rest say once, few, many or name a class of expanded clone.

cdr3_aa cdr3_nt j_call clone_size d_call v_call
CASKTGEIAYEQYF TGTGCCAGCAAAACGGGAGAGATTGCCTACGAGCAGTACTTC TRBJ2-7 NA NA TRBV21-1
CASSLGPSRSGFADTQYF TGTGCCAGCAGCTTAGGCCCCTCGAGGTCAGGGTTCGCAGATACGCAGTATTTT TRBJ2-3 NA NA TRBV7-3
CASSSGSTNEKLFF TGTGCCAGCAGTTCAGGGTCAACTAATGAAAAACTGTTTTTT TRBJ1-4 many NA TRBV7-8
CASTTSGLAGYNEQFF TGTGCCAGCACAACTTCGGGACTAGCGGGTTACAATGAGCAGTTCTTC TRBJ2-1 few TRBD2 TRBV11-2
CASSPRDHPPHEQFF TGTGCCAGCAGCCCGCGGGATCACCCCCCCCATGAGCAGTTCTTC TRBJ2-1 few NA TRBV7-3
CASSLAFTGSTDTQYF TGCGCCAGCAGCTTGGCCTTTACAGGGAGCACAGATACGCAGTATTTT TRBJ2-3 NA NA TRBV5-1
CASSQKEVNEQFF TGCGCCAGCAGCCAGAAGGAGGTCAATGAGCAGTTCTTC TRBJ2-1 NA NA TRBV5-1
CASSVAPTGFNEKLFF TGTGCCAGCAGCGTAGCTCCGACAGGATTCAATGAAAAACTGTTTTTT TRBJ1-4 NA NA TRBV9
CASASFTPRQGDHEQYF TGCGCCAGCGCGTCCTTCACCCCCAGACAGGGTGACCACGAGCAGTACTTC TRBJ2-7 NA TRBD1 TRBV5-1
CASSVTGVSEAFF TGCGCCAGCAGCGTTACAGGGGTCTCTGAAGCTTTCTTT TRBJ1-1 few TRBD1 TRBV5-1
CASSPTQAAGSYNEQFF TGCGCCAGCAGCCCAACCCAGGCAGCGGGTTCCTACAATGAGCAGTTCTTC TRBJ2-1 few NA TRBV4-1
CATSRDLGLTSWETQYF TGTGCCACCAGCAGAGATCTAGGACTGACGAGTTGGGAGACCCAGTACTTC TRBJ2-5 few NA TRBV15
CASSLSGLYSNQPQHF TGTGCCAGCAGTTTATCGGGACTCTATAGCAATCAGCCCCAGCATTTT TRBJ1-5 few NA TRBV28
CASSLGPAGNEQFF TGCGCCAGCAGCTTGGGGCCCGCGGGGAATGAGCAGTTCTTC TRBJ2-1 NA NA TRBV5-1
CASRDRSRNSYEQYF TGTGCCAGCAGAGACAGATCCCGGAACTCCTACGAGCAGTACTTC TRBJ2-7 few NA TRBV6-1
CASRNGRGRNEQFF TGTGCCAGCAGAAATGGAAGGGGTCGGAATGAGCAGTTCTTC TRBJ2-1 few NA TRBV2
CASSGLARDTQYF TGTGCCTCCTCGGGACTAGCTCGGGATACGCAGTATTTT TRBJ2-3 few TRBD2 TRBV30
CSVDPQQGSGTEAFF TGCAGCGTTGACCCCCAACAGGGATCGGGCACTGAAGCTTTCTTT TRBJ1-1 NA NA TRBV29-1
CASIRSGSYEQYF TGTGCCAGCATCCGTAGCGGGAGCTACGAGCAGTACTTC TRBJ2-7 NA TRBD2 TRBV6-1
CAWGGTSGYNEQFF TGTGCCTGGGGCGGGACTAGCGGTTACAATGAGCAGTTCTTC TRBJ2-1 few TRBD2 TRBV30
CASSDAGGSSYEQYF TGTGCCAGCAGCGACGCCGGGGGTTCGTCCTACGAGCAGTACTTC TRBJ2-7 NA NA TRBV7-6
CAWSEWTSGEETQYF TGTGCCTGGAGTGAATGGACTAGCGGTGAAGAGACCCAGTACTTC TRBJ2-5 once TRBD2 TRBV30
CASSQDLGGGGEETQYF TGTGCCAGCAGCCAAGATTTGGGCGGGGGGGGAGAGGAGACCCAGTACTTC TRBJ2-5 NA TRBD2 TRBV4-2
CASSRGWNTGELFF TGTGCCAGCAGCCGGGGGTGGAACACCGGGGAGCTGTTTTTT TRBJ2-2 NA NA TRBV5-4
CASSLTEGQWVF TGTGCCAGCAGCTTAACGGAGGGACAGTGGGTCTTC TRBJ2-7 few NA TRBV7-3
CASSDRYDTEAFF TGTGCCAGTAGCGACAGGTACGACACTGAAGCTTTCTTT TRBJ1-1 NA NA TRBV19
CASSPKLAGSYNEQFF TGTGCCAGCAGCCCGAAACTAGCGGGGTCCTACAATGAGCAGTTCTTC TRBJ2-1 NA TRBD2 TRBV13
CASSPTGTGGSPLHF TGCGCCAGCAGCCCTACAGGGACAGGGGGTTCACCCCTCCACTTT TRBJ1-6 NA TRBD1 TRBV5-1
CASSATSGPYQETQYF TGTGCCAGCAGCGCGACTAGCGGACCGTACCAAGAGACCCAGTACTTC TRBJ2-5 few TRBD2 TRBV11-2
CASSNQSAGPQNF TGTGCCAGCTCAAATCAGAGCGCAGGGCCCCAGAATTTT TRBJ1-5 NA NA TRBV18
CSSGLVSYNEQFF TGCAGCTCTGGACTAGTCTCGTACAATGAGCAGTTCTTC TRBJ2-1 few TRBD2 TRBV29-1
CAISDQLASYEQYF TGTGCCATCAGTGATCAACTAGCCTCCTACGAGCAGTACTTC TRBJ2-7 NA NA TRBV10-3
CASSWGQGTGELFF TGCGCCAGCAGCTGGGGACAGGGAACCGGGGAGCTGTTTTTT TRBJ2-2 NA TRBD1 TRBV5-1
CASSQGQGTYEQYF TGCGCCAGCAGCCAAGGACAGGGGACCTACGAGCAGTACTTC TRBJ2-7 few TRBD1 TRBV4-1
CASSPPLAGEGDTQYF TGCGCCAGCAGCCCGCCCCTAGCGGGTGAGGGGGATACGCAGTATTTT TRBJ2-3 NA TRBD2 TRBV5-1
CASSPGGAGNTIYF TGTGCCAGCAGCCCCGGTGGAGCTGGAAACACCATATATTTT TRBJ1-3 few NA TRBV14
CASSVRGQYDEQYF TGTGCCAGCAGTGTCAGGGGGCAGTACGACGAGCAGTACTTC TRBJ2-7 NA TRBD1 TRBV2
CASSLAAYLSYEQYF TGCGCCAGCAGCTTAGCGGCTTACCTTTCCTACGAGCAGTACTTC TRBJ2-7 few NA TRBV5-1
CASSSGFAKNIQYF TGCGCCAGCAGTTCAGGGTTTGCCAAAAACATTCAGTACTTC TRBJ2-4 few NA TRBV10-1
CASSYSPGMRGDTQYF TGTGCCAGCAGTTACTCGCCAGGGATGAGAGGAGATACGCAGTATTTT TRBJ2-3 NA NA TRBV6-5
CASSLARGINTGELFF TGCGCCAGCAGCTTGGCCAGGGGAATTAACACCGGGGAGCTGTTTTTT TRBJ2-2 few NA TRBV5-1
CASSPPTGGTDTQYF TGTGCCAGCTCACCACCGACGGGGGGCACAGATACGCAGTATTTT TRBJ2-3 few NA TRBV18
CASRTRGQETQYF TGCGCCAGCCGCACCCGGGGACAAGAGACCCAGTACTTC TRBJ2-5 few NA TRBV10-2
CASSLRASGAYNEQFF TGTGCCAGCAGTTTGCGGGCTAGCGGGGCCTACAATGAGCAGTTCTTC TRBJ2-1 few TRBD2 TRBV27
CASSAAEQRGYEQYF TGTGCCAGCAGTGCCGCTGAGCAGCGGGGTTACGAGCAGTACTTC TRBJ2-7 few TRBD2 TRBV6-6
CASSSKTTGELFF TGTGCCAGCAGCTCTAAGACTACCGGGGAGCTGTTTTTT TRBJ2-2 NA NA TRBV11-3
CASRGGAGDTQYF TGTGCCAGCAGAGGGGGAGCTGGAGATACGCAGTATTTT TRBJ2-3 few NA TRBV9
CASSLLARNEQFF TGTGCCAGCAGTTTGCTAGCGAGGAATGAGCAGTTCTTC TRBJ2-1 NA NA TRBV28
CASFNSGGSYEQYF TGTGCCAGCTTCAACAGCGGGGGTTCCTACGAGCAGTACTTC TRBJ2-7 few TRBD2 TRBV6-6
CASSVLGGTNQPQHF TGTGCCAGCAGTGTTTTAGGGGGCACCAATCAGCCCCAGCATTTT TRBJ1-5 few TRBD1 TRBV2
CASSLFASLSNEQFF TGCGCCAGCAGCTTGTTTGCAAGCCTGTCCAATGAGCAGTTCTTC TRBJ2-1 few NA TRBV5-1
CATRDRGQAAGNTIYF TGTGCCACCAGGGACAGGGGGCAGGCTGCTGGAAACACCATATATTTT TRBJ1-3 few TRBD1 TRBV6-6
CAATGRPAGEQYF TGTGCCGCAACCGGGAGGCCGGCCGGGGAGCAGTACTTC TRBJ2-7 many TRBD2 TRBV6-1
CASSSQGYGGYTF TGTGCCAGCAGCTCCCAGGGATACGGTGGCTACACCTTC TRBJ1-2 NA NA TRBV7-3
CASSPSTQGHEQYF TGTGCCAGCAGTCCGTCAACTCAGGGCCACGAGCAGTACTTC TRBJ2-7 few NA TRBV6-1